One sample yielded the 9 T cell receptor beta chains listed below, sequenced in a study of blood T cell repertoires in COVID-19. TCRdb's table, derived via immunoSEQ multiplex PCR, lists solely in-frame clones and lacks some. In the table there are about 150,000 clones, roughly 85% of which are singletons. The specimen was peripheral blood. All receptors derive from a woman aged 80 or older with acute or convalescent COVID-19.

This clone was seen a handful of times. V usage is TRBV4-2 and J usage is TRBJ1-2, with 10 positions matching TRBD1. Unmatched junction bases numbered 7, after V lost 2 bases and J lost 4 bases. Germline V CDR1 and CDR2: LGHNA, YNFKEQ. This CDR3 spans 16 amino acids. As DNA, the CDR3 is TGTGCCAGCAGCCAACCCGGACAGGGGGGAGTCTATGGCTACACCTTC. As protein: CASSQPGQGGVYGYTF.

The chain recombines TRBV9 with TRBJ2-7; D is possibly TRBD2 (5 bases). CDR1 is SGDLS, CDR2 YYNGEE, per germline. The CDR3 has 14 residues. The ends were cut back, 0 bases at V and 1 base at J, with 8 bases in the middle. The CDR3 here is CASSVDGGSYEQYF. The CDR3 DNA sequence: TGTGCCAGCAGCGTAGATGGAGGTTCCTACGAGCAGTACTTC. Full variable domain (outside the CDR3, taken from reference TRBV9 and TRBJ2-7): DSGVTQTPKHLITATGQRVTLRCSPRSGDLSVYWYQQSLDQGLQFLIQYYNGEERAKGNILERFSAQQFPDLHSELNLSSLELGDSALYFCASSVDGGSYEQYFGPGTRLTVT.

The rearrangement joins TRBV5-1 to TRBJ2-1; maybe TRBD2 (6 bases). The CDR3 runs to 15 residues. CDR1 is SGHRS, CDR2 YFSETQ, per germline. The ends were cut back, 4 bases at V and 6 bases at J, with 17 bases in the middle. The CDR3 sequence is CASSARLGGGNEQFF. CDR3 DNA sequence: TGCGCCAGCAGCGCCCGGCTGGGGGGTGGCAATGAGCAGTTCTTC. The full variable domain, in which reference TRBV5-1 and TRBJ2-1 provide the parts outside the CDR3, is KAGVTQTPRYLIKTRGQQVTLSCSPISGHRSVSWYQQTPGQGLQFLFEYFSETQRNKGNFPGRFSGRQFSNSRSEMNVSTLELGDSALYLCASSARLGGGNEQFFGPGTRLTVL.

The rearrangement links TRBV5-5 to TRBJ1-5; 9 bases are shared with TRBD1. The CDR3 consists of 15 residues. J was trimmed by 7 bases and V by 3 bases; bases with no gene match: 8. The germline V gene has CDR1 SGHKS and CDR2 YYEKEE (reference sequence). This CDR3 reads CASSSSTGGGQPQHF. The CDR3, as DNA: TGTGCCAGCAGCTCCAGTACAGGGGGCGGGCAGCCCCAGCATTTT.

The chain joins TRBV6-6 to TRBJ1-1; D is undetermined. Trimming removed 0 bases at V and 7 bases at J, with 9 bases between. This CDR3 is 13 amino acids long. Germline CDR1 reads MNHNY; CDR2 reads SVGAGI (reference sequence). CDR3 region: CASSYSIQSEAFF. DNA of the CDR3: TGTGCCAGCAGTTACTCGATACAGAGTGAAGCTTTCTTT.

This clone is a singleton in its sample. The chain joins TRBV20-1 to TRBJ2-1; 9 positions agree with TRBD2. V lost 3 bases and J lost 4; bases outside the gene matches: 10. The CDR3 spans 16 residues. Germline values: CDR1 DFQATT, CDR2 SNEGSKA (reference sequence). The chain's CDR3 is CSASSQRGVPYNEQFF. The CDR3 coding sequence is TGCAGTGCTAGTTCTCAGCGGGGGGTTCCATACAATGAGCAGTTCTTC.

This chain links TRBV28 with TRBJ1-6, with D possibly being TRBD1 (5 bases). The germline gives CDR1 MDHEN, CDR2 SYDVKM. This CDR3 is built from 14 residues. V lost 6 bases, J lost 14 bases, and 20 bases lay in between. This CDR3 is CASRKQESPFTLHF. The DNA of the CDR3 is TGTGCCAGCAGGAAACAGGAAAGCCCTTTCACCCTCCACTTT.

The chain carries TRBV6-2 or TRBV6-3 and TRBJ2-5; 13 positions agree with TRBD2. The CDR3 sequence is 17 residues long. The V gene's germline CDR1 is MNHEY and CDR2 SVGEGT. V shed 0 bases and J 1 base; nucleotides not matched to a gene: 2. The CDR3 nucleotides read TGTGCCAGCAGTTACTCGACTAGCGGGGGGCCCCAAGAGACCCAGTACTTC. It yields the protein CASSYSTSGGPQETQYF.

This clone has ten or more counts. The gene calls are TRBV21-1 and TRBJ2-1; the listed D gene, TRBD2, was not tested against the DNA. TRBV21-1 is annotated as a pseudogene. The CDR3 extends over 12 amino acids. DNA of the CDR3: TGTGCCAGCAGCTTTCCGCGCGATGAGCAGTTCTTC. As protein: CASSFPRDEQFF.